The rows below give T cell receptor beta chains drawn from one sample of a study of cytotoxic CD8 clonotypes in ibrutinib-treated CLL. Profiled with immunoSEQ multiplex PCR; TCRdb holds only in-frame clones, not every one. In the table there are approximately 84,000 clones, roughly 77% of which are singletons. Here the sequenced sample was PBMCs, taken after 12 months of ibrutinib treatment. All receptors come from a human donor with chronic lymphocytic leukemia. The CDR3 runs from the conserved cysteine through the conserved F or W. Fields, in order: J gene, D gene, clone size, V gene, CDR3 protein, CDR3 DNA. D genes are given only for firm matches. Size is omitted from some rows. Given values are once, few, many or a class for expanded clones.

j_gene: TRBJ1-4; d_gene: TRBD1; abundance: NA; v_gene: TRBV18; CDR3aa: CASSGTATNEKLFF; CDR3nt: TGTGCCAGCTCCGGGACAGCAACTAATGAAAAACTGTTTTTT
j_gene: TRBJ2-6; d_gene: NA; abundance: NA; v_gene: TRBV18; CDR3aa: CASSPTGSGANVLTF; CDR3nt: TGTGCCAGCTCCCCCACAGGGTCTGGGGCCAACGTCCTGACTTTC
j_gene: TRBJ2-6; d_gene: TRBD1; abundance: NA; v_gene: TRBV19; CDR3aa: CASSIAGTGSGANVLTF; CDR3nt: TGTGCCAGTAGTATAGCGGGGACAGGCTCTGGGGCCAACGTCCTGACTTTC
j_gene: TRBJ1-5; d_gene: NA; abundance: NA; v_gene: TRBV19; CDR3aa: CASTPGPPWSNQPQHF; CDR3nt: TGTGCCAGTACCCCGGGGCCGCCGTGGAGCAATCAGCCCCAGCATTTT
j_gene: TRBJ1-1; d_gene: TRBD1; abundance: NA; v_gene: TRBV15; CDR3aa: CATSRYGTVMNTEAFF; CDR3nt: TGTGCCACCAGCAGATACGGGACAGTCATGAACACTGAAGCTTTCTTT
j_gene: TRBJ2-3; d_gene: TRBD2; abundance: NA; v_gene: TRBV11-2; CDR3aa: CASSSWGTSGRDTQYF; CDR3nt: TGTGCCAGCAGCTCTTGGGGGACTAGCGGGAGGGATACGCAGTATTTT
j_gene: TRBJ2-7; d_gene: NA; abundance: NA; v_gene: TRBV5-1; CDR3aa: CASSLGGASSYEQYF; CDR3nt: TGCGCCAGCAGCTTGGGCGGGGCCAGCTCCTACGAGCAGTACTTC
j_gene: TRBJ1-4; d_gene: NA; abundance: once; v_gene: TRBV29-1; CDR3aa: CSAPRGAQLVGGVFF; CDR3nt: TGCAGCGCCCCGCGCGGGGCCCAGCTAGTTGGGGGGGTGTTTTTT
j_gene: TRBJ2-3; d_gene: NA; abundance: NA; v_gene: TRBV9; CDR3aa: CASSVGGLGGVDTQYF; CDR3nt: TGTGCCAGCAGCGTAGGGGGGTTGGGCGGGGTAGATACGCAGTATTTT
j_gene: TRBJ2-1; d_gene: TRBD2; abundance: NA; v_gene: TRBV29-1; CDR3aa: CSPTSATAGNEQFF; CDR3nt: TGCAGCCCCACTAGCGCCACGGCGGGCAATGAGCAGTTCTTC
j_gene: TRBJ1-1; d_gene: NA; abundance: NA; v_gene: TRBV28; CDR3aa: CASSLGLGNTEAFF; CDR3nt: TGTGCCAGCAGTTTGGGCCTGGGAAACACTGAAGCTTTCTTT
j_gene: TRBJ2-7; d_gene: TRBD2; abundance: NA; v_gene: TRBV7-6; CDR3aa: CASSLGASGSGEQYF; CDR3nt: TGTGCCAGCAGCTTAGGGGCTAGCGGGAGTGGAGAGCAGTACTTC
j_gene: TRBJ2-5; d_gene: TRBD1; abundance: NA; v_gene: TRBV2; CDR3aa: CASSGWDRGPQETQYF; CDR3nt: TGTGCCAGCAGTGGGTGGGACAGGGGACCCCAAGAGACCCAGTACTTC
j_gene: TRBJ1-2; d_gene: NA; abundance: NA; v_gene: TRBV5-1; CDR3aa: CASSPGADYGYTF; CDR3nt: TGCGCCAGCAGCCCCGGGGCGGACTATGGCTACACCTTC
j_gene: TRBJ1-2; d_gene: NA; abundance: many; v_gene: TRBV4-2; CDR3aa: CASSQDATGAEGYTF; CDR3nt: TGTGCCAGCAGCCAAGATGCGACAGGAGCGGAAGGCTACACCTTC
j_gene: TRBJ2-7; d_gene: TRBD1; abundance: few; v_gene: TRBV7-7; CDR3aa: CASSQGQGGGYEQYF; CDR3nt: TGTGCTAGCAGCCAGGGACAGGGGGGCGGCTACGAGCAGTACTTC
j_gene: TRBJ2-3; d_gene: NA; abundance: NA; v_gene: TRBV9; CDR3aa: CASNGGRSTDTQYF; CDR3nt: TGTGCCAGCAACGGGGGCAGAAGCACAGATACGCAGTATTTT
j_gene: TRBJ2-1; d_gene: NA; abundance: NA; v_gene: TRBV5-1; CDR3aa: CASSSGTGWGNDQFF; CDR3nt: TGCGCCAGCAGCTCAGGAACAGGGTGGGGCAATGATCAGTTCTTC
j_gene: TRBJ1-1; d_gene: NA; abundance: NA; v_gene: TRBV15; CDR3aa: CATKGGPGGTEAFF; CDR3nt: TGTGCCACCAAGGGGGGCCCCGGCGGCACTGAAGCTTTCTTT
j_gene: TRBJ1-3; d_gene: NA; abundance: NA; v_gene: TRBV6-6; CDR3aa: CASSYVLALGGNTIYF; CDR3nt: TGTGCCAGCAGTTACGTTTTGGCACTGGGAGGAAACACCATATATTTT
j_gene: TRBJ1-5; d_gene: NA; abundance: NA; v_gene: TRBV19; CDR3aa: CASTPGPPGTPQHF; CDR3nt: TGTGCCAGTACCCCCGGGCCCCCTGGGACGCCCCAGCATTTT
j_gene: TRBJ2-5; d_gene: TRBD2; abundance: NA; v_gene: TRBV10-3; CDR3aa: CAIRREAPETQYF; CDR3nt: TGTGCCATCAGGCGGGAGGCCCCAGAGACCCAGTACTTC